The sequence of this T cell receptor beta chain was determined in a study of T cells in Graves' hyperthyroidism and ophthalmopathy. CDR3 size: 18 residues. V was pared by 3 bases and J by 4 bases, with 12 bases of the junction left unmatched. Germline-derived CDR1 and CDR2 are MGHRA and YSYEKL. It was RNA transcripts that yielded the amplified TCR beta CDR3 regions. With the HTBI primer set, the TCR CDR3 went through a first round of RT-PCR. TCRdb independently ran MiXCR on the multiplex PCR reads; one entry per CDR3 protein. The sample shows fewer than 350,000 distinct CDR3 sequences, 15% to 20% of them seen only once.

Sequenced input: blood. This TCR was recovered from a woman in her fifties or sixties with Graves' hyperthyroidism. The V call is TRBV4-1, the J call TRBJ2-2; 9 bases match TRBD2. Here the CDR3 DNA reads TGCGCCAGCAGCCACCCGCCTCGGAGGACTAGCGCCACCGGGGAGCTGTTTTTT. Amino acids: CASSHPPRRTSATGELFF.